The 23 T cell receptor beta chains below all came from one sample that was sequenced in a study of blood T cell repertoires in COVID-19. Clones were sequenced by immunoSEQ multiplex PCR, and TCRdb holds only the in-frame ones, with some missing. The sample yields some 38,000 clones, approximately 81% seen once. Sequenced input: peripheral blood. The receptors derive from a man between 60 and 75 years old in a cohort sampled during active COVID-19.

This chain connects TRBV11-3 to TRBJ1-1, with D tentatively TRBD1 (6 bases). CDR1 and CDR2 (germline): SGHNT, YENEEA. CDR3 length: 19 amino acids. Trimming stripped 2 bases from V and 3 bases from J, with 25 bases between. The CDR3 nucleotides read TGTGCCAGCAGCTTATGGGCAGGTCCTGGGAGTCCAGGGGACACTGAAGCTTTCTTT. Amino acid sequence: CASSLWAGPGSPGDTEAFF.

This clone appeared a single time. The chain has TRBV5-1 and TRBJ1-2; TRBD1 is a possible D gene (6 bases). The germline V gene encodes CDR1 SGHRS and CDR2 YFSETQ. V gave up 0 bases and J gave up 4 bases, with 10 bases separating them. This CDR3 is 14 amino acids long. CDR3 protein: CASSLDLDSYGYTF. CDR3 DNA: TGCGCCAGCAGCTTGGATCTGGACAGCTATGGCTACACCTTC.

The chain uses TRBV12-3 or TRBV12-4 and TRBJ1-4; D is possibly TRBD1 (6 bases). Trimming cost V 5 bases and J 7 bases, with 11 bases left between them. The CDR3 extends over 13 amino acids. This chain's CDR3 is CASSPQGGEKLFF. The CDR3 DNA follows: TGTGCCAGCAGTCCACAGGGCGGTGAAAAACTGTTTTTT.

The chain carries TRBV6-5 and TRBJ1-1; D is ambiguous. The CDR3 covers 13 residues. V lost 6 bases to trimming and J lost 6 bases, with 14 bases between them. Germline-derived CDR1 and CDR2 are MNHEY and SVGAGI. CDR3 protein: CASRVHGRSEAFF. The CDR3 DNA reads as TGTGCCAGCAGAGTCCACGGTCGGTCTGAAGCTTTCTTT.

This chain connects TRBV28 to TRBJ2-2; D unclear. Germline lookup yields CDR1 MDHEN and CDR2 SYDVKM. This CDR3 spans 13 amino acids. The V end was cut by 5 bases, the J end by 6 bases, with 10 bases between. The CDR3 nucleotides are TGTGCCAGCAGTCCCCCGAGTCCCGGGGAGCTGTTTTTT. This gives the protein CASSPPSPGELFF.

This CDR3 reads CASSSMTSGGQETQYF. CDR3 nucleotides: TGCGCCAGCAGCTCGATGACTAGCGGGGGGCAAGAGACCCAGTACTTC. The V gene is TRBV5-1, the J gene TRBJ2-5; TRBD2 agrees at 13 bases. V was pared by 3 bases and J by 2 bases, with 4 bases of the junction left unmatched. CDR1 SGHRS and CDR2 YFSETQ come from the germline V gene. The CDR3 loop spans 16 amino acids.

The chain is built from TRBV7-2 and TRBJ1-1; TRBD1 aligns across 8 bases. The CDR3 is made up of 13 amino acids. The germline V gene encodes CDR1 SGHTA and CDR2 FQGNSA. J gave up 4 bases and V 5 bases, and 3 bases lay outside the gene matches. CDR3 region: CASSRDRGTEAFF. The DNA for the CDR3 is TGTGCCAGCAGCCGCGACAGGGGCACTGAAGCTTTCTTT.

The chain combines TRBV28 with TRBJ2-7; TRBD1 matches at 7 bases. The CDR3 has 13 residues. CDR1 MDHEN and CDR2 SYDVKM come from the germline V gene. J gave up 5 bases and V 5 bases, and 6 bases lay outside the gene matches. The CDR3 spells CASSATGSDEQYF. As DNA, the CDR3 is TGTGCCAGCAGTGCGACAGGGTCGGACGAGCAGTACTTC.

This clone was picked up a small number of times. CDR3 sequence (DNA): TGTGCCAGTAACGGGAAGATGGATTCACCCCTCCACTTT. It encodes CASNGKMDSPLHF. The V call is TRBV19, the J call TRBJ1-6; D is undetermined. The ends were cut back, 7 bases at V and 8 bases at J, with 12 bases in the middle. The CDR3 loop spans 13 amino acids. Germline CDR1 reads LNHDA; CDR2 reads SQIVND (reference sequence).

The chain employs TRBV2 and TRBJ1-6; 9 bases map to TRBD1. After removal of 5 bases from V and 7 bases from J, the junction contained 6 bases not matched to a gene. The CDR3 has 15 residues. Germline CDR1 reads SNHLY; CDR2 reads FYNNEI. The CDR3 coding sequence is TGTGCCAGCAGTACCGGGACAGGGATCAATTCACCCCTCCACTTT. Protein sequence: CASSTGTGINSPLHF.

The chain employs TRBV7-9 and TRBJ1-3; tentatively, D is TRBD1 (5 bases). Germline V gene lookup returns CDR1 SEHNR and CDR2 FQNEAQ (reference sequence). The germline V and J ends were trimmed by 8 bases and 3 bases, with 11 bases remaining between them. The CDR3 sequence is 13 residues long. CDR3 in amino acids: CASEEGYGNTIYF. The CDR3 coding sequence is TGTGCCAGCGAGGAGGGGTATGGAAACACCATATATTTT. Variable domain in full (rest from reference TRBV7-9 and TRBJ1-3): DTGVSQNPRHKITKRGQNVTFRCDPISEHNRLYWYRQTLGQGPEFLTYFQNEAQLEKSRLLSDRFSAERPKGSFSTLEIQRTEQGDSAMYLCASEEGYGNTIYFGEGSWLTVV.

The J gene is TRBJ2-1, the V gene TRBV11-2, with 7 bases lining up with TRBD2. This CDR3 is built from 16 residues. CDR1 is SGHAT and CDR2 is FQNNGV in the germline V gene. The V gene end was trimmed by 0 bases and the J gene end by 3 bases; junction bases not matched to a gene: 5. The DNA for the CDR3 is TGTGCCAGCAGCTTAGATCAGCGGGGTCACTACAATGAGCAGTTCTTC. Its translation is CASSLDQRGHYNEQFF.

This clone is medium-sized within its sample. The genes are TRBV5-1 and TRBJ2-7, with D possibly matching TRBD1 (5 bases). Germline assignment: CDR1 SGHRS and CDR2 YFSETQ. V was pared by 9 bases and J by 0 bases, with 19 bases between. The CDR3 is 15 amino acids. CDR3 nucleotides: TGCGCCACCTCAAACTCCCCAGGGTTCTCCTACGAGCAGTACTTC. Translating gives CATSNSPGFSYEQYF.

The chain recombines TRBV5-7 with TRBJ2-6; D is possibly TRBD1 (5 bases). TRBV5-7 is an open reading frame, and its role is uncertain. This CDR3 is built from 15 residues. V dropped 3 bases and J dropped 1 base, with 8 bases sitting between them. The CDR3 loop reads CASSSRESGANVLTF. In DNA, the CDR3 is TGTGCCAGCAGCTCCAGGGAATCTGGGGCCAACGTCCTGACTTTC.

The chain joins TRBV4-3 to TRBJ1-1; TRBD1 might be the D (6 bases). The CDR3 sequence is 14 residues long. Germline V gives CDR1 LGHNA, CDR2 YSLEER. Trimming took off 2 bases at V and 5 bases at J, with 12 bases between the two ends. This CDR3 reads CASSQWRGGTEAFF. The CDR3 nucleotides read TGCGCCAGCAGCCAATGGAGGGGGGGAACTGAAGCTTTCTTT.

The V gene is TRBV2, the J gene TRBJ2-1; tentatively, D is TRBD1 (7 bases). V was pared by 10 bases and J by 9 bases, with 25 bases between. This CDR3 has 15 amino acids. Germline lookup yields CDR1 SNHLY and CDR2 FYNNEI. The DNA for the CDR3 is TGTGCCACGATCAGCAGGGGGGCACGCGCTGGTGAGCAGTTCTTC. Amino acids: CATISRGARAGEQFF.

V is TRBV27 and J is TRBJ2-7; 8 nucleotides line up with TRBD2. This CDR3 has 14 residues. The J segment lost 1 base and the V segment lost 1 base, leaving 0 bases of the junction unmatched. Germline values: CDR1 MNHEY, CDR2 SMNVEV (reference sequence). Here the CDR3 DNA reads TGTGCCAGCAGTTTATTAGCGGGGTCCTACGAGCAGTACTTC. This codes for CASSLLAGSYEQYF.

The chain couples TRBV7-9 to TRBJ2-7; 9 nucleotides line up with TRBD1. Trimming cost V 11 bases and J 3 bases; bases outside gene matches: 5. Germline V gene sequence: CDR1 SEHNR, CDR2 FQNEAQ (reference sequence). There are 12 residues in the CDR3. The CDR3 DNA sequence: TGTGCCCATTACAGGGGGCTCTACGAGCAGTACTTC. Its protein is CAHYRGLYEQYF. Full variable domain (rest looked up from reference TRBV7-9 and TRBJ2-7): DTGVSQNPRHKITKRGQNVTFRCDPISEHNRLYWYRQTLGQGPEFLTYFQNEAQLEKSRLLSDRFSAERPKGSFSTLEIQRTEQGDSAMYLCAHYRGLYEQYFGPGTRLTVT.

The V and J genes are TRBV30 and TRBJ2-1, with 7 bases identical to TRBD2. The CDR3 is 13 amino acids. Germline V CDR1 and CDR2: GTSNPN, SVGIG (reference sequence). V gave up 7 bases and J gave up 7 bases; unmatched junction bases: 10. CDR3 in amino acids: CALGTTGGNEQFF. CDR3 bases: TGTGCCTTGGGGACTACCGGGGGGAATGAGCAGTTCTTC.

The CDR3 loop is CASSVDASGRAGDTQYF. CDR3 DNA: TGTGCCAGCAGCGTAGATGCTAGCGGGAGGGCCGGGGATACGCAGTATTTT. The J gene is TRBJ2-3, the V gene TRBV9, with 12 positions matching TRBD2. V dropped 0 bases and J dropped 6; count of bases not matched to a gene: 8. The germline CDR1 and CDR2 sequences are SGDLS and YYNGEE. The CDR3 is made up of 17 amino acids. Together with reference TRBV9 and TRBJ2-3, the CDR3 gives the full variable domain: DSGVTQTPKHLITATGQRVTLRCSPRSGDLSVYWYQQSLDQGLQFLIQYYNGEERAKGNILERFSAQQFPDLHSELNLSSLELGDSALYFCASSVDASGRAGDTQYFGPGTRLTVL.

The chain couples TRBV12-3 or TRBV12-4 to TRBJ1-1; 9 bases match TRBD1. This CDR3 is 12 amino acids long. Losses at the gene ends were 6 bases for V and 11 bases for J; bases not matched to a gene: 7. CDR3 sequence reads: CASSNRGPGAFF. The CDR3 region has the DNA TGTGCCAGCAGCAACAGGGGGCCGGGGGCTTTCTTT.

The genes are TRBV11-3 and TRBJ2-3; the match to TRBD1 covers 7 bases. The CDR3 has 14 residues. Losses at the gene ends were 5 bases for V and 3 bases for J; bases not matched to a gene: 5. Germline V gene lookup returns CDR1 SGHNT and CDR2 YENEEA. The CDR3 loop is CASSRDRKTDTQYF. The CDR3 DNA is TGTGCCAGCAGCCGGGACAGAAAAACAGATACGCAGTATTTT.

The chain has TRBV3-1 (or the pseudogene TRBV3-2) and TRBJ1-2, with a weak D call TRBD1 (5 bases). This CDR3 contains 14 residues. Germline V gives CDR1 LGHDT, CDR2 YNNKEL (reference sequence). The germline V and J ends were trimmed by 0 bases and 4 bases, with 9 bases remaining between them. As DNA, the CDR3 is TGTGCCAGCAGCCAAGATACGGGGGTCTATGGCTACACCTTC. Its translation: CASSQDTGVYGYTF.